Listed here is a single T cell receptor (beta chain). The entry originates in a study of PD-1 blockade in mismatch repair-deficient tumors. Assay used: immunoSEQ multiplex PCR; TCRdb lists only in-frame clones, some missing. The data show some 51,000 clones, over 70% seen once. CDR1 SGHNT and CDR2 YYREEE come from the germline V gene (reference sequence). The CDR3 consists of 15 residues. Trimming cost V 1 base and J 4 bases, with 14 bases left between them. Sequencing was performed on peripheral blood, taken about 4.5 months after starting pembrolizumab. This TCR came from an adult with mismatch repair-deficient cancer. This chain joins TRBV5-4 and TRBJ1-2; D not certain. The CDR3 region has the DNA TGTGCCAGCAGCTTGTTAACGGGCCGCTCCTATGGCTACACCTTC. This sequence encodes CASSLLTGRSYGYTF.